The 17 T cell receptor beta chains reported below all come from one sample, sequenced in a study of control samples from healthy donors and cancer patients. Assay used: immunoSEQ multiplex PCR; TCRdb lists only in-frame clones, some missing. The repertoire consists of more than 50,000 clones, with 90% occurring once and the leading ten covering approximately 1.2%. Material for sequencing was PBMCs. Receptors were obtained from a woman aged 45 to 65 with colorectal cancer.

The V gene is TRBV28, the J gene TRBJ1-5; D perhaps matches TRBD1 (5 bases). The V end lost 6 bases, the J end lost 9 bases, and 21 bases lay between the germline ends. The CDR3 totals 15 residues. CDR1 MDHEN and CDR2 SYDVKM come from the germline V gene. CDR3 DNA: TGTGCCAGCAGCCGGACGGATGGGACCAACAGGCCCCAGCATTTT. Protein product: CASSRTDGTNRPQHF.

The V gene is TRBV18, the J gene TRBJ2-2; TRBD2 agrees at 7 bases. V was pared by 0 bases and J by 4 bases, with 2 bases of the junction left unmatched. The CDR3 runs 15 residues. Germline V gives CDR1 KGHSH, CDR2 LQKENI. In DNA form, the CDR3 reads TGTGCCAGCTCACCACCGTCGGGAGGCACCGGGGAGCTGTTTTTT. This gives the protein CASSPPSGGTGELFF.

The chain recombines TRBV30 with TRBJ1-3, with D uncertain. Trimming removed 4 bases from V and 3 bases from J, with 10 bases in between. CDR3 length: 13 amino acids. Germline lookup yields CDR1 GTSNPN and CDR2 SVGIG (reference sequence). The CDR3 DNA follows: TGTGCCTGGATGGTAGGGAGTGGAAACACCATATATTTT. Protein sequence: CAWMVGSGNTIYF.

V usage is TRBV29-1 and J usage is TRBJ1-4; 12 bases are shared with TRBD1. After removal of 6 bases from V and 7 bases from J, the junction contained 3 bases not matched to a gene. The CDR3 sequence is 13 residues long. Germline CDR1 and CDR2: SQVTM and ANQGSEA. CDR3 residues: CSVGDRGPEKLFF. Written as DNA, the CDR3 is TGCAGCGTGGGGGACAGGGGGCCTGAAAAACTGTTTTTT.

This clone was found once. CDR3 region: CASSLAWGQEQFF. The CDR3 coding sequence is TGCGCCAGCAGCTTGGCGTGGGGGCAAGAGCAGTTCTTC. The J gene is TRBJ2-1, the V gene TRBV5-1; D may be TRBD1 (6 bases). Germline V gives CDR1 SGHRS, CDR2 YFSETQ. The CDR3 extends over 13 amino acids. V lost 0 bases and J lost 10, with 11 bases in between.

This rearrangement joins TRBV29-1 to TRBJ2-7, with 9 bases fitting TRBD2. The CDR3 is made up of 15 amino acids. V trimming: 4 bases; J trimming: 5 bases; junction bases outside the gene matches: 12. Looked up from germline, CDR1 is SQVTM and CDR2 is ANQGSEA. CDR3 sequence (DNA): TGCAGCGTTGCTGGGACTAGCCGAGATGGGCACGAGCAGTACTTC. Residues: CSVAGTSRDGHEQYF.

Here the CDR3 DNA reads TGCGCCAGCAGCGTAAGCGGGAGTTTCACCGGGGAGCTGTTTTTT. Its protein is CASSVSGSFTGELFF. This rearrangement joins TRBV5-1 to TRBJ2-2, with 8 positions matching TRBD2. J was trimmed by 4 bases and V by 4 bases; bases with no gene match: 6. This CDR3 comprises 15 residues. In germline, CDR1 is SGHRS, CDR2 YFSETQ.

V is TRBV5-1 and J is TRBJ2-3, with 9 bases identical to TRBD1. Trimming at V came to 5 bases and at J to 3 bases, leaving 7 bases not matched to a gene. Germline V gives CDR1 SGHRS, CDR2 YFSETQ. CDR3 length equals 15 residues. CDR3 residues: CASSPPGQGTDTQYF. The CDR3 DNA follows: TGCGCCAGCAGTCCTCCGGGACAGGGAACAGATACGCAGTATTTT.

The chain carries TRBV2 and TRBJ1-3; D remains unclear. Deletions cut 9 bases from V and 0 bases from J, with 12 bases between. The CDR3 length is 14 residues. The V gene's germline CDR1 is SNHLY and CDR2 FYNNEI. CDR3 nucleotide sequence: TGTGCCAGTCAAATGTCGGGCTCTGGAAACACCATATATTTT. As protein: CASQMSGSGNTIYF. Full variable domain (rest looked up from reference TRBV2 and TRBJ1-3): EPEVTQTPSHQVTQMGQEVILRCVPISNHLYFYWYRQILGQKVEFLVSFYNNEISEKSEIFDDQFSVERPDGSNFTLKIRSTKLEDSAMYFCASQMSGSGNTIYFGEGSWLTVV.

The chain has TRBV6-1 and TRBJ1-2, with no clear D. V lost 2 bases to trimming and J lost 14 bases, with 18 bases between them. Germline-derived CDR1 and CDR2 are MNHNS and SASEGT. The CDR3 loop spans 13 amino acids. The CDR3 nucleotides are TGTGCCAGCAGTGAACGATCCGGTCTCGTGTGTACCTTC. Its translation: CASSERSGLVCTF.

This clone was counted only a few times. The chain recombines TRBV9 with TRBJ2-7; 7 bases map to TRBD1. Trimming removed 4 bases from V and 3 bases from J; junction bases left unmatched: 13. The CDR3 is 16 amino acids. The germline V gene has CDR1 SGDLS and CDR2 YYNGEE. In DNA form, the CDR3 reads TGTGCCAGCAGCCTCAGCCGGGACAGTGCTGGCTACGAGCAGTACTTC. Protein product: CASSLSRDSAGYEQYF.

The genes are TRBV19 and TRBJ1-1; 10 nucleotides agree with TRBD1. The CDR3 spans 15 residues. J was trimmed by 2 bases and V by 8 bases; bases with no gene match: 8. Germline CDR1 is LNHDA and CDR2 is SQIVND (reference sequence). CDR3 region: CASYGTGVFNTEAFF. The CDR3 DNA reads TGTGCCAGTTACGGGACAGGGGTTTTTAACACTGAAGCTTTCTTT.

This clone was counted between two and nine times. This rearrangement joins TRBV5-1 to TRBJ2-7; perhaps TRBD2 as D (5 bases). Germline CDR1 SGHRS, CDR2 YFSETQ. This CDR3 has 13 residues. Trimming cost V 3 bases and J 2 bases, with 9 bases left between them. CDR3 in amino acids: CASSWTVAYEQYF. The DNA for the CDR3 is TGCGCCAGCAGCTGGACTGTAGCCTACGAGCAGTACTTC.

The chain recombines TRBV19 with TRBJ2-3; the match to TRBD1 covers 9 bases. Germline V gene sequence: CDR1 LNHDA, CDR2 SQIVND (reference sequence). J was trimmed by 0 bases and V by 4 bases; bases with no gene match: 5. This CDR3 contains 16 residues. The DNA for the CDR3 is TGTGCCAGTAGTACCCGGACAGGGGTTAGCACAGATACGCAGTATTTT. Translated, it gives CASSTRTGVSTDTQYF.

The chain employs TRBV15 and TRBJ2-1; 7 nucleotides align to TRBD1. V trimming: 1 base; J trimming: 8 bases; junction bases outside the gene matches: 8. The length of the CDR3 is 15 residues. Germline V lookup: CDR1 LNHNV, CDR2 YYDKDF (reference sequence). The CDR3 DNA sequence: TGTGCCACCAGCAGAGTTAAGGGGGCCTTTGATGAGCAGTTCTTC. Translating gives CATSRVKGAFDEQFF. Full variable domain (outside the CDR3, taken from reference TRBV15 and TRBJ2-1): DAMVIQNPRYQVTQFGKPVTLSCSQTLNHNVMYWYQQKSSQAPKLLFHYYDKDFNNEADTPDNFQSRRPNTSFCFLDIRSPGLGDTAMYLCATSRVKGAFDEQFFGPGTRLTVL.

V gene TRBV5-1 combines with J gene TRBJ2-5, with D unresolved. Per the germline V gene, CDR1 is SGHRS and CDR2 is YFSETQ. This CDR3 region has 14 residues. The V and J ends lost 0 bases and 2 bases respectively, with 8 bases between them. The CDR3 sequence is CASSLVPRQETQYF. The CDR3 nucleotides read TGCGCCAGCAGCTTGGTGCCTAGACAAGAGACCCAGTACTTC.

Turning to this clone: This specimen includes other DNA sequences encoding the same CDR3. V and J are TRBV28 and TRBJ2-5; perhaps TRBD2 as D (6 bases). Germline values: CDR1 MDHEN, CDR2 SYDVKM. The V end was cut by 6 bases, the J end by 5 bases, with 13 bases between. The CDR3 extends over 13 amino acids. The DNA of the CDR3 is TGTGCCAGCAGCCTGGGGAGGAGGGAGACCCAGTACTTC. It is translated as CASSLGRRETQYF.